The T cell receptor beta chain under discussion was sequenced for a study of blood T cell repertoires in COVID-19 (dated by TCRdb to 2020 to 2021). General notes on the study: Samples from collaborators originated in the United States, Italy and Spain and spanned both the acute and convalescent phases of COVID-19. The prospective study material was composed of cDNA or gDNA derived from T cells, B-cell-depleted T cells, or PBMCs. Subjects who had been exposed to COVID-19, were actively infected with it, or had recovered from it provided the deeply sampled blood TCRbeta repertoires that made up the dataset. The repertoires were released in a freely available public database meant as a resource for research on the immune response to SARS-CoV-2. The samples were drawn from the first 160 participants of the ongoing ImmuneRACE study and from more than 1,000 subjects provided by 6 global collaborators. Nearly every sample came with metadata listing a de-identified subject ID, COVID-19 status, age in years and sex. Where available, HLA class I and class II types were obtained from metadata supplied by the sample provider rather than from assay-based typing.

Points on this clone: The clone's antigen remains unknown. No base quality values were provided; no much bigger clone lies one nucleotide off.

On the study overall, not on this receptor specifically: The quantity of clinical and demographic metadata differed by source and by participant and was supplied without curation.

In Seattle, one collaborating source enrolled patients while the infection was active and tracked those patients longitudinally over the course of disease. The collaborating institutions used their own protocols to collect whole blood in K2EDTA tubes. Collaborator samples were shipped for TCRbeta analysis as frozen whole blood, isolated PBMCs, or DNA extracted from either sample type. From a lookup of the germline V gene, CDR1 and CDR2 are KGHDR and SFDVKD. The CDR3 runs 18 amino acids, cysteine and phenylalanine included. The only DNA kept is the CDR3, 54 bases in frame from the first base. The germline V end is reduced by 3 bases and the J end by 4 bases; junction bases left unmatched: 11. The immunoSEQ Assay, a bias-controlled multiplex PCR, was used to amplify TCRbeta CDR3 regions from genomic DNA. The paper's processing steps were these. The number of nucleated cells in each sample was estimated from the amplification of reference gene primers within the assay. To quantify the absolute abundance of each unique TCRbeta CDR3 rearrangement, sequence reads were collapsed and filtered. For each sample, productive Simpson clonality was calculated by taking the square root of Simpson's diversity index across productive rearrangements. TCRdb stores this immuneACCESS table with in-frame sequences only. Part of the clones is absent; in the studies checked, under half of the shortfall reflects unresolved V genes, and no reason is known for the rest. The V and J calls and clone size come from that table; D and trimming were worked out from the DNA. The sample profile shows about 180,000 clones; over 80% of them were found once. Jointly, the top ten make up about 7% of the sample.

The source material was peripheral blood. This sequence originates from a woman in her 40s with COVID-19, enrolled during active disease. The chain joins TRBV24-1 to TRBJ2-1; TRBD1 matches 10 bases in the middle. CDR3 reads: CATSDRTGGHRGYNEQFF. The DNA is as follows: TGTGCCACCAGTGATCGGACAGGGGGGCATCGGGGATACAATGAGCAGTTCTTC.